This T cell receptor beta chain was recorded in a study of radiation and T cells in renal cell carcinoma. Study summary: Nephrectomy followed 15 Gy stereotactic body radiation by 4 weeks.

Repertoires were generated with immunoSEQ multiplex PCR, while TCRdb's copy carries only in-frame clones and drops some. Of about 130,000 clones in the sample, around four fifths were seen once. Time point described: blood 2 weeks post-SBRT. The treatment denotes: 15 Gy SBRT to primary tumor, nephrectomy 4 weeks later. Radiation-treated patients gave blood at baseline, week 2 and week 4. The tumor was a clear cell renal cell carcinoma. Study-level results: From baseline, blood top tumor clonotypes peaked at 2 weeks post-radiation.

A word on this clone: Its cognate antigen is unknown.

Trimming pared 0 bases from V and 0 bases from J, leaving 19 bases between. This CDR3 comprises 19 residues. Germline values: CDR1 SGDLS, CDR2 YYNGEE. The sequence came from a woman between 55 and 75 years old with renal cell carcinoma. The sample here was blood, taken from a patient whose treatment included radiotherapy and nephrectomy. The chain joins TRBV9 to TRBJ2-1; TRBD2 is a possible D gene (6 bases). CDR3 amino acids: CASSVAIGAGGSSYNEQFF. The CDR3, as DNA: TGTGCCAGCAGCGTAGCTATTGGGGCCGGAGGGAGCTCCTACAATGAGCAGTTCTTC.